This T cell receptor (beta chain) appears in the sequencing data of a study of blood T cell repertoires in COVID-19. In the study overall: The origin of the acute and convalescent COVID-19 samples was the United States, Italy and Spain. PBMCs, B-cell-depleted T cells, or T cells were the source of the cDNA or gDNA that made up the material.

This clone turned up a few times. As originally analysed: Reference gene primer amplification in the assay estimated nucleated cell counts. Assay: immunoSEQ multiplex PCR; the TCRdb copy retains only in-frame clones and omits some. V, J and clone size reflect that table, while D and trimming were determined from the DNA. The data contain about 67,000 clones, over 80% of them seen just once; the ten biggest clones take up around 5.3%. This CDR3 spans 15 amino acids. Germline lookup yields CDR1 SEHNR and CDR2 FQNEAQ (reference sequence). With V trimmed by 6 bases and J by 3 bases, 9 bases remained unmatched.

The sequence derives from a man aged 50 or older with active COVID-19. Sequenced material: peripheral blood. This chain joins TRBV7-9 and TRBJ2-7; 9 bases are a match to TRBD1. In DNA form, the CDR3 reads TGTGCCAGCAGTTCCCCGGGACAGGGTGTCTACGAGCAGTACTTC. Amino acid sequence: CASSSPGQGVYEQYF.